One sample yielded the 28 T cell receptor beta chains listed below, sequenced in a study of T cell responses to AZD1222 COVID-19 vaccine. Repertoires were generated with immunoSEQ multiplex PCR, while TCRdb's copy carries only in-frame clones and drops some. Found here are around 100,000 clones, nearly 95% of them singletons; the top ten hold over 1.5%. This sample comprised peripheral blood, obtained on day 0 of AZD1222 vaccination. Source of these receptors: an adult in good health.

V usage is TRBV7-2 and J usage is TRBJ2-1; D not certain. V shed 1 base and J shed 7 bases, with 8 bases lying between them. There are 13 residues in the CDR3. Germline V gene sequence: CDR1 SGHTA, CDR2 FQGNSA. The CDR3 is CASSLVRANEQFF. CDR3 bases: TGTGCCAGCAGCTTAGTTAGAGCGAATGAGCAGTTCTTC.

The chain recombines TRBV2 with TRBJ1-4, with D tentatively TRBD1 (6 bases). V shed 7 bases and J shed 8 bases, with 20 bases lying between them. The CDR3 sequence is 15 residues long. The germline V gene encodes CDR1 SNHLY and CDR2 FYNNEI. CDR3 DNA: TGTGCCAGCACCGCGATAACAGGGATAGGCGAAAAACTGTTTTTT. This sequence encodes CASTAITGIGEKLFF.

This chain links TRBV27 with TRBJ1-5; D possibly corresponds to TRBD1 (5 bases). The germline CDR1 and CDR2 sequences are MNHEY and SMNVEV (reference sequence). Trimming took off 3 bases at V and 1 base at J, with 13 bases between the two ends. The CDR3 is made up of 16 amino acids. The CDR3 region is CASSFSQGGSNQPQHF. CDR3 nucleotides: TGTGCCAGCAGTTTTAGCCAGGGCGGGAGCAATCAGCCCCAGCATTTT.

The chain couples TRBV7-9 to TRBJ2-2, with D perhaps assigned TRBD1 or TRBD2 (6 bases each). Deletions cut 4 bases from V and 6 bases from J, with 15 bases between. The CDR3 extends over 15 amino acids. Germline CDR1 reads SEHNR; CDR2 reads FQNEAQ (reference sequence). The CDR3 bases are TGTGCCAGCAGCTACAGGGAGGTTGGATCCGGGGAGCTGTTTTTT. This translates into CASSYREVGSGELFF.

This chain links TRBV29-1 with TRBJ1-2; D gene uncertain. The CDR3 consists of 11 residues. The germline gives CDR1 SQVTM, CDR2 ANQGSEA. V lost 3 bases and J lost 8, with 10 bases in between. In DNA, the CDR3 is TGCAGCGTTGATTCCTCCAGGGGCTACACCTTC. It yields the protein CSVDSSRGYTF.

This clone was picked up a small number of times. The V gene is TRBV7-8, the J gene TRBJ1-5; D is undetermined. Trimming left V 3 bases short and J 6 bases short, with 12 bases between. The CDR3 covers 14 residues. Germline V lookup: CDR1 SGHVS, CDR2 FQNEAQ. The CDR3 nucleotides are TGTGCCAGCAGCTTTTGGAACCAGGCTCAGCCCCAGCATTTT. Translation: CASSFWNQAQPQHF. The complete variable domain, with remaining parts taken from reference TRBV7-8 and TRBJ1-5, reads GAGVSQSPRYKVAKRGQDVALRCDPISGHVSLFWYQQALGQGPEFLTYFQNEAQLDKSGLPSDRFFAERPEGSVSTLKIQRTQQEDSAVYLCASSFWNQAQPQHFGDGTRLSIL.

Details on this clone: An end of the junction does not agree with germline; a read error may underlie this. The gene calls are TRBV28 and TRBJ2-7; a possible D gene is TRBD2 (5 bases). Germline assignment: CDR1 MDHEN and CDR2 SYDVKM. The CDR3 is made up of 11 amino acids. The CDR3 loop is CVCGQAYEQYF. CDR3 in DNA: TGCGTTTGCGGGCAGGCCTACGAGCAGTACTTC.

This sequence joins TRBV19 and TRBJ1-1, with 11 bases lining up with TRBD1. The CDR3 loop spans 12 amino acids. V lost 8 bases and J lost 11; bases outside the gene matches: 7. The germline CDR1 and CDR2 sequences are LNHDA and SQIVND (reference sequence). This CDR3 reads CASSGQGAGAFF. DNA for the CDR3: TGTGCCAGTTCAGGACAGGGGGCCGGGGCTTTCTTT.

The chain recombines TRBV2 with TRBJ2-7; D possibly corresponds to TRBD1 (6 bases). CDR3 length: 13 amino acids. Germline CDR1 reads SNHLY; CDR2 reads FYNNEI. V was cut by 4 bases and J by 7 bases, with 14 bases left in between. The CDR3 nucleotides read TGTGCCAGCAGTGCCCGGGGCAGGGGAGAGCAGTACTTC. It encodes CASSARGRGEQYF.

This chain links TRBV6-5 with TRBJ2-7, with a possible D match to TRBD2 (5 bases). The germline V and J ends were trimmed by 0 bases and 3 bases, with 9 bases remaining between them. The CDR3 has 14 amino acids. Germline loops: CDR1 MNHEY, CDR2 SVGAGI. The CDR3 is CASSYSRGYYEQYF. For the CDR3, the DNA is TGTGCCAGCAGTTACTCCCGGGGATACTACGAGCAGTACTTC.

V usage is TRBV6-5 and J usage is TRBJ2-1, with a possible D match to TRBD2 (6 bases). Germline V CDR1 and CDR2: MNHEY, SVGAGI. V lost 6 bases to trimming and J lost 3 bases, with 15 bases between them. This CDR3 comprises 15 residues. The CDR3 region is CASSPAGLNYNEQFF. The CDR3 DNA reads TGTGCCAGCAGCCCAGCGGGTCTCAACTACAATGAGCAGTTCTTC.

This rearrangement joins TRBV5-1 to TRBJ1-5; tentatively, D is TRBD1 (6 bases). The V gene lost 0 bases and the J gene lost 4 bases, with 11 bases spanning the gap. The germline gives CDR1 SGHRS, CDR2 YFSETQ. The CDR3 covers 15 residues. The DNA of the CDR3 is TGCGCCAGCAGCTTGGCAGGGGATTCTAATCAGCCCCAGCATTTT. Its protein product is CASSLAGDSNQPQHF.

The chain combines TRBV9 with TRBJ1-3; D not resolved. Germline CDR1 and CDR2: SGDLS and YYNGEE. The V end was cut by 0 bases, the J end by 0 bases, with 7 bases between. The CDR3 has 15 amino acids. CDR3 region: CASSVDGNSGNTIYF. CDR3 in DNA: TGTGCCAGCAGCGTAGATGGCAACTCTGGAAACACCATATATTTT. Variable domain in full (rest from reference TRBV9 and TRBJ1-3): DSGVTQTPKHLITATGQRVTLRCSPRSGDLSVYWYQQSLDQGLQFLIQYYNGEERAKGNILERFSAQQFPDLHSELNLSSLELGDSALYFCASSVDGNSGNTIYFGEGSWLTVV.

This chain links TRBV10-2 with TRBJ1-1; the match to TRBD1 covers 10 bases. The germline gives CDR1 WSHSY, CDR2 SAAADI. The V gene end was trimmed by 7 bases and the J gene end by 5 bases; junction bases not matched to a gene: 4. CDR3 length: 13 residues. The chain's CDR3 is CASNDRGRTEAFF. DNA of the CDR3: TGCGCCAGCAATGACAGGGGGCGAACTGAAGCTTTCTTT.

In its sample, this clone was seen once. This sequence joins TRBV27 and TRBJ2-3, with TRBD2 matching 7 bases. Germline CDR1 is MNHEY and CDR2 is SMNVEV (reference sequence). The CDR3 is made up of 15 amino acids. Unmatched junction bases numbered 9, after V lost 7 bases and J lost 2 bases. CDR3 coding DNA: TGTGCCAGCATGGGGCTAGCGGATACCACAGATACGCAGTATTTT. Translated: CASMGLADTTDTQYF.

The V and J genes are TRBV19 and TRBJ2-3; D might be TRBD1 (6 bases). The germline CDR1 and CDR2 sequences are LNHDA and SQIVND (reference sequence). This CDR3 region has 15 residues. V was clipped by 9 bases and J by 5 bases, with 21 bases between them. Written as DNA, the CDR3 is TGTGCCAGCGGTGTACAGGGAGCGTTAGGAGATACGCAGTATTTT. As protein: CASGVQGALGDTQYF.

The CDR3 loop reads CASSLSRDRDQPQHF. The CDR3 DNA follows: TGTGCCAGCAGCTTATCCCGGGACAGGGATCAGCCCCAGCATTTT. The chain joins TRBV11-2 to TRBJ1-5; 9 bases agree with TRBD1. The CDR3 spans 15 residues. Germline CDR1 reads SGHAT; CDR2 reads FQNNGV. The J segment lost 5 bases and the V segment lost 2 bases, leaving 4 bases of the junction unmatched.

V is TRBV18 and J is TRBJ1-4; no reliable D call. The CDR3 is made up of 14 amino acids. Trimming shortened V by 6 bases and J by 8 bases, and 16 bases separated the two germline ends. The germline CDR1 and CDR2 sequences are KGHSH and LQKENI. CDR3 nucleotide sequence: TGTGCCAGCTCCCCCGCGGGCCGTCAAGAAAAACTGTTTTTT. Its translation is CASSPAGRQEKLFF.

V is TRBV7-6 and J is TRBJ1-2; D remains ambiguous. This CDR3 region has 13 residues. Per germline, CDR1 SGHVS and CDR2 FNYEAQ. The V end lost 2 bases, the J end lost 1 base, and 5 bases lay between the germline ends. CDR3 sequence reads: CASSLYRNYGYTF. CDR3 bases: TGTGCCAGCAGCTTATACCGTAACTATGGCTACACCTTC.

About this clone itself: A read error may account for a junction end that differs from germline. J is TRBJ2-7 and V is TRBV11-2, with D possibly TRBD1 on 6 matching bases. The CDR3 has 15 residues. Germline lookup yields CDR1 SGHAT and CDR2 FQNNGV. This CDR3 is CASSLDRRRVYEQYF. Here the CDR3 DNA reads TGTGCCAGCAGCCTAGACAGGAGAAGGGTTTACGAGCAGTACTTC.

CDR3 sequence reads: CASSLGLQETQYF. The CDR3 region has the DNA TGTGCCAGCAGCTTGGGATTGCAAGAGACCCAGTACTTC. This chain uses TRBV7-3 with TRBJ2-5; D not resolved. Trimming removed 3 bases at V and 2 bases at J, with 7 bases between. Per germline, CDR1 SGHTA and CDR2 FQGTGA. The length of the CDR3 is 13 residues.

The CDR3 is CASSLTGTIQRRGQETQYF. CDR3 nucleotide sequence: TGTGCCAGCAGCTTAACCGGGACTATTCAACGTAGGGGGCAAGAGACCCAGTACTTC. The chain couples TRBV7-7 to TRBJ2-5; TRBD2 might be the D (7 bases). The CDR3 extends over 19 amino acids. Germline V gene sequence: CDR1 SSHAT, CDR2 FNYEAQ (reference sequence). The V and J ends lost 2 bases and 2 bases respectively, with 24 bases between them. Using reference TRBV7-7 and TRBJ2-5 for the parts outside the CDR3, the full variable domain is GAGVSQSPRYKVTKRGQDVTLRCDPISSHATLYWYQQALGQGPEFLTYFNYEAQPDKSGLPSDRFSAERPEGSISTLTIQRTEQRDSAMYRCASSLTGTIQRRGQETQYFGPGTRLLVL.

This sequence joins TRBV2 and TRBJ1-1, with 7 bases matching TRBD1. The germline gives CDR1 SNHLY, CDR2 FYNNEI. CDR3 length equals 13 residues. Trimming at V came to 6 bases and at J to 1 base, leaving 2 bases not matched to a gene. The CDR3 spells CASRGQPNTEAFF. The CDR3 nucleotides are TGTGCCAGCAGGGGACAGCCGAACACTGAAGCTTTCTTT.

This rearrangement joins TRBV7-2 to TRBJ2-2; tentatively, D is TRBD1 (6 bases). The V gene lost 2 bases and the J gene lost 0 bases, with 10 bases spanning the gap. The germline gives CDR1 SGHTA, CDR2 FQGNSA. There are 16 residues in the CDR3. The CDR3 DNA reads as TGTGCCAGCAGCTTATCCGGGACACCGAACACCGGGGAGCTGTTTTTT. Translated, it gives CASSLSGTPNTGELFF.

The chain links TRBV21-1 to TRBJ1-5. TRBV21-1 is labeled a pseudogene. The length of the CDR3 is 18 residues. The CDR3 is CASSNPLMSPRGGQPQHF. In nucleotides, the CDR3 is TGTGCCAGCAGCAATCCCCTAATGAGTCCCCGCGGGGGTCAGCCCCAGCATTTT.

The CDR3 sequence: CASSSGQVETQYF. DNA of the CDR3: TGTGCCAGCAGTTCCGGACAGGTGGAGACCCAGTACTTC. This chain joins TRBV28 and TRBJ2-5, with 7 bases identical to TRBD1. The germline CDR1 and CDR2 sequences are MDHEN and SYDVKM. The J segment lost 5 bases and the V segment lost 4 bases, leaving 4 bases of the junction unmatched. The length of the CDR3 is 13 residues.

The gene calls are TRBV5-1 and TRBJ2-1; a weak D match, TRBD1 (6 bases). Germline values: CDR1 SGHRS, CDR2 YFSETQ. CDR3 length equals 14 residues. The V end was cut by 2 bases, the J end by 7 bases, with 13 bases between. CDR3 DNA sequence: TGCGCCAGCAGCTTACAGGGATTGGGGAATGAGCAGTTCTTC. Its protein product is CASSLQGLGNEQFF.

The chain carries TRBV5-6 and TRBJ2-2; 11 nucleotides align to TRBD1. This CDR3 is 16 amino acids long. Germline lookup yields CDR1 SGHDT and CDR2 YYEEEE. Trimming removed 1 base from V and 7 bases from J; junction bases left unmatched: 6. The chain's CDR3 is CASSLLGQGDNGELFF. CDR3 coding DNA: TGTGCCAGCAGCTTGTTGGGACAGGGGGACAACGGGGAGCTGTTTTTT.